Listed below are T cell receptor beta chains from one sample, sequenced in a study of regulatory T cells in long-lasting Graves disease. TCRdb processed the multiplex PCR reads anew with MiXCR; each CDR3 protein has one entry. The sample includes a few hundred thousand distinct CDR3 sequences, roughly 20% seen only once; the top ten take roughly a quarter. The starting material was peripheral blood mononuclear cells (PBMCs), obtained when the disease was refractory, from a patient treated with antithyroid drugs. The receptors shown here come from a woman in her thirties or forties with Graves disease. CDR3s leave out the opening cysteine and the closing phenylalanine or tryptophan.

>TRBJ1-4|TRBV5-1
ASSSNPVGKLF
>TRBJ2-7|TRBV11-1
ASSQDRARRAVSYEQY
>TRBJ1-5|TRBV15
ATSRGDGQPQH
>TRBJ2-2|TRBV5-1
ASSLFASGSGGHTGELF
>TRBJ1-4|TRBV10-3
AISPKGEKLF
>TRBJ1-3|TRBV20-1
STRRQISGNTIY
>TRBJ1-1|TRBV14
ASSRGLTSNTEAF
>TRBJ1-1|TRBV7-9
ASSLSAGPEAF
>TRBJ2-7|TRBV19
ASGDIDSYEQY
>TRBJ1-6|TRBV6-1
ASRDAGNSPLH
>TRBJ2-5|TRBV5-5
ASSHPPETQY
>TRBJ2-7|TRBV20-1
SARLGEQY
>TRBJ2-7|TRBV10-3
AISVGGDEQY
>TRBJ1-4|TRBV7-9
ASSNDIAREKLF
>TRBJ2-4|TRBV27
ASSPISRGQKILAKNIQY
>TRBJ2-7|TRBV7-2
ASSLDYSSREQY
>TRBJ2-7|TRBV3-1
ASSQASGSGEQY
>TRBJ2-2|TRBV2
ASKWQGAGNTGELF
>TRBJ2-7|TRBV5-1
ASSLVFSDRGNEQY
>TRBJ2-7|TRBV27
ASSPHSGARGSEQY
>TRBJ1-5|TRBV6-5
ASSWVSAQPQH
>TRBJ2-7|TRBV7-9
ASSLNGPAYEQY
>TRBJ2-1|TRBV6-5
ASSYGTSGRRYNEQF
>TRBJ2-7|TRBV19
ASSKLAGGYEQY
>TRBJ1-2|TRBV2
ASSADSPGGYT
>TRBJ2-7|TRBV19
ASRDRADYEQY
>TRBJ2-7|TRBV5-1
ASSLEATFYEQY
>TRBJ1-5|TRBV20-1
SARSRDRVNQPQH
>TRBJ2-7|TRBV9
ASSGGQVNYEQY
>TRBJ2-3|TRBV6-5
ASSYSGLATDTQY
>TRBJ2-1|TRBV20-1
SANRRNSMTSYPAHEQF
>TRBJ2-3|TRBV12-3/TRBV12-4
ASSISRRAGGESTDTQY
>TRBJ1-5|TRBV10-3
AISESKFDQPQH
>TRBJ1-4|TRBV15
ATSRKGQVPGNEKLF
>TRBJ2-1|TRBV12-3/TRBV12-4
ASSLDKNNEQF
>TRBJ1-1|TRBV5-5
ASSLAPVGGTEAF
>TRBJ1-1|TRBV7-9
ASSSGTSRGIRAF
>TRBJ1-1|TRBV2
ASRRQGADTEAF
>TRBJ1-5|TRBV6-1
ASSPLVSGNQPQH
>TRBJ2-7|TRBV27
ASSPSGGSGSHEQY
>TRBJ2-7|TRBV6-1
ASSVNTPYEQY
>TRBJ1-1|TRBV11-2
ASSHRDPQREAF
>TRBJ1-2|TRBV12-3/TRBV12-4
ASSLQPVGDYGYT
>TRBJ1-2|TRBV18
ASSPDFSGYT
>TRBJ2-7|TRBV28
ASSLPGSSYEQY
>TRBJ1-5|TRBV30
AWSKSSNQPQH
>TRBJ2-3|TRBV20-1
SADDRPSTDTQY
>TRBJ2-5|TRBV5-1
ASSPTTSGSGETQY
>TRBJ1-2|TRBV2
ASSRGGTFGYT
>TRBJ1-1|TRBV5-1
ASSLVFGGRSNTEAF
>TRBJ2-1|TRBV28
ASSLPGSGSEQF
>TRBJ2-7|TRBV19
DSSISSRVYEQY